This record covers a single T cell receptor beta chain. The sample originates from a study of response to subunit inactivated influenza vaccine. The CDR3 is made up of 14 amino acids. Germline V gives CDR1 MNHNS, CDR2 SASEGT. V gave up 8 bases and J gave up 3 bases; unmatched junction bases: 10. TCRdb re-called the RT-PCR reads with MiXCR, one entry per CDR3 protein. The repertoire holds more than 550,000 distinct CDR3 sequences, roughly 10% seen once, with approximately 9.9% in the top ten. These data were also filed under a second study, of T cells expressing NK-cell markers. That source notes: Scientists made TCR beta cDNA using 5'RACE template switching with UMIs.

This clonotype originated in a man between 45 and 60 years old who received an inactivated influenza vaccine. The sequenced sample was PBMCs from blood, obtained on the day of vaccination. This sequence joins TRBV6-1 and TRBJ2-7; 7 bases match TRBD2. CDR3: CASYGRGRNYEQYF. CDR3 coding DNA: TGTGCCAGCTATGGGAGGGGAAGGAACTACGAGCAGTACTTC.